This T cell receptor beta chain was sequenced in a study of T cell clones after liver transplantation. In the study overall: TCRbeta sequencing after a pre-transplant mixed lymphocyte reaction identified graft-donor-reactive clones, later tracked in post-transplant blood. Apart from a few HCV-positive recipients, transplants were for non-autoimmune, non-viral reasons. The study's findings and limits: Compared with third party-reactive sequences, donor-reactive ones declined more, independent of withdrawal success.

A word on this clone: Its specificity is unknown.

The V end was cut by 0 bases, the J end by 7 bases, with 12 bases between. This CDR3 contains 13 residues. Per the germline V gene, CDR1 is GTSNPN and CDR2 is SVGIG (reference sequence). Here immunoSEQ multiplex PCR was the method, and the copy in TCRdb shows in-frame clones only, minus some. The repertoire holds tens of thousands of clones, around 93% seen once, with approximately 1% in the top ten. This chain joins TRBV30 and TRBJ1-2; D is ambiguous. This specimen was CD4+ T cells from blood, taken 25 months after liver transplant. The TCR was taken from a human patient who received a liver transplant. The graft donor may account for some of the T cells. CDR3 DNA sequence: TGTGCCTGGAGTGTTCGTCAGGAGGCTGGCTACACCTTC. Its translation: CAWSVRQEAGYTF.